This T cell receptor (beta chain) was sequenced in a study of HIV-infected patients and healthy controls. As concerns this clonotype: Antigen unknown.

Whole blood was used without fractionation, so all unsorted peripheral T cells were included. Between the trimmed V and J ends, which lost 6 bases and 4 bases, there was a span of 9 bases. This CDR3 has 12 residues. From germline, CDR1 is SGHTA and CDR2 FQGNSA. Study findings and constraints: Significantly higher mean Gini indices appeared in HIV-infected repertoires, possibly reflecting oligoclonality. Diversity differences between study cohorts were not due to their slight age and sex differences.

Reverse transcription used 500 to 550 ng RNA and constant-region primers for alpha and beta. Alpha and beta chain libraries were made separately by chain-specific third strand synthesis with multiplexing indices. The library got P5 and P7 elements plus a second index, then an approximately 23-cycle PCR. TCRdb processed the 5' RACE reads anew with MiXCR; each CDR3 protein has one entry. This sample yields fewer than 15,000 distinct CDR3 sequences, of which about 11% are seen a single time; roughly 6% belongs to the top ten. The sequenced material came from blood. The chain is built from TRBV7-2 and TRBJ1-1; D unclear. This TCR was sampled from an adult in good health. The CDR3 here is CASSRKVTEAFF. The CDR3 DNA follows: TGTGCCAGCAGTAGAAAGGTCACTGAAGCTTTCTTT.